This TCR beta chain stems from a study of CD8+CD57+ T cells in acquired aplastic anemia. The wider study: Average DNA yield from sorted CD4+ and CD8+ cells was roughly 3 ug.

This clonotype has at least ten counts. Patients included in sequencing had previously demonstrated CD8+CD57+ cell expansion by flow cytometry. Sampling of blood occurred while the patients had still received no therapy. TCR beta VDJ and CDR3 profiling used genomic DNA as template. A single record per CDR3 protein comes from TCRdb applying MiXCR to the reads. The sample contains roughly 150,000 distinct CDR3 sequences, roughly 48% of which appear only once. This receptor was obtained from a human donor with aplastic anemia. The sample consisted of sorted CD4+, CD8+, or CD8+CD57+ T cells (not recorded which) from PBMCs.

The CDR3 here is CAGGSNTGELFF. The CDR3 region has the DNA TGTGCTGGGGGATCTAACACCGGGGAGCTGTTTTTT. V gene TRBV7-7 combines with J gene TRBJ2-2; D is tentatively TRBD1 or TRBD2 (5 bases each). There are 12 residues in the CDR3. CDR1 SSHAT and CDR2 FNYEAQ come from the germline V gene (reference sequence).